Below, 31 T cell receptor beta chains from the same sample are listed, as sequenced in a study of shared clonotypes between healthy human individuals. Sequenced by immunoSEQ multiplex PCR; TCRdb stores in-frame clones only, minus some. Among 2.5 million or so clones, roughly 92% were seen once, and the ten largest hold under 0.15%. Input material: naive CD4+ T cells sorted from blood. Subset indicated: CD45RA+ positively selected. The origin of the receptors is a man younger than 30 in good health.

The chain carries TRBV6-1 and TRBJ2-5; 11 bases are a match to TRBD1. Germline V gives CDR1 MNHNS, CDR2 SASEGT. This CDR3 region has 15 residues. Germline trimming cut 9 bases from V and 2 bases from J; bases unmatched to any gene: 8. This CDR3 is CARIGTGGTQETQYF. In nucleotides, the CDR3 is TGTGCCAGGATCGGGACAGGGGGTACGCAAGAGACCCAGTACTTC.

V gene TRBV7-6 combines with J gene TRBJ1-2, with D possibly being TRBD1 (5 bases). The CDR3 spans 15 residues. The V end lost 1 base, the J end lost 1 base, and 10 bases lay between the germline ends. The germline CDR1 and CDR2 sequences are SGHVS and FNYEAQ. The CDR3 region has the DNA TGTGCCAGCAGCTTAGTCGCCGACAGTAACTATGGCTACACCTTC. Residues: CASSLVADSNYGYTF.

On this clone: Other DNA sequences within the sample encode an identical CDR3. The genes are TRBV14 and TRBJ1-2; D may be TRBD1 (5 bases). Germline V gene lookup returns CDR1 SGHDN and CDR2 FVKESK. The CDR3 has 13 residues. The V end lost 3 bases, the J end lost 2 bases, and 7 bases lay between the germline ends. The DNA of the CDR3 is TGTGCCAGCAGCCAGGGACGGAACTATGGCTACACCTTC. It yields the protein CASSQGRNYGYTF.

The chain links TRBV4-1 to TRBJ2-2, with a possible D match to TRBD2 (6 bases). Germline values: CDR1 MGHRA, CDR2 YSYEKL. Deletions cut 0 bases from V and 6 bases from J, with 11 bases between. The CDR3 sequence is 15 residues long. The CDR3 spells CASSQDGGFSGELFF. CDR3 DNA sequence: TGCGCCAGCAGCCAAGATGGAGGGTTTTCCGGGGAGCTGTTTTTT.

The DNA for the CDR3 is TGTGCCAGCGGAAGAGGGGCCCATCAGCCCCAGCATTTT. Its translation is CASGRGAHQPQHF. J is TRBJ1-5 and V is TRBV7-9, with a possible D match to TRBD1 (5 bases). Germline loops: CDR1 SEHNR, CDR2 FQNEAQ (reference sequence). V was cut by 8 bases and J by 5 bases, with 13 bases left in between. This CDR3 contains 13 residues.

The chain is built from TRBV23-1 and TRBJ1-2; D gene ambiguous. TRBV23-1 is placed among ORFs of uncertain function. The germline V and J ends were trimmed by 4 bases and 4 bases, with 13 bases remaining between them. CDR3 length: 14 residues. CDR3 DNA: TGCGCCAGCAGTCGTCTAGGGCGGGGCTATGGCTACACCTTC. It yields the protein CASSRLGRGYGYTF.

The chain uses TRBV7-9 and TRBJ1-2; TRBD1 aligns across 9 bases. This CDR3 is 14 amino acids long. Germline trimming cut 5 bases from V and 7 bases from J; bases unmatched to any gene: 8. CDR1 is SEHNR and CDR2 is FQNEAQ in the germline V gene (reference sequence). CDR3 residues: CASSPGDREGGYTF. CDR3 in DNA: TGTGCCAGCAGCCCTGGGGACAGGGAGGGTGGCTACACCTTC.

This sequence joins TRBV29-1 and TRBJ1-2, with D maybe TRBD1 (6 bases). V was cut by 7 bases and J by 3 bases, with 12 bases left in between. From germline, CDR1 is SQVTM and CDR2 ANQGSEA. The CDR3 covers 12 residues. The CDR3 DNA sequence: TGCAGCGCTGGGGGCCCGGACTATGGCTACACCTTC. It specifies CSAGGPDYGYTF.

With respect to this clone: Other nucleotide sequences from this sample produce the same CDR3. The chain has TRBV7-2 and TRBJ2-7; TRBD2 is a possible D gene (5 bases). V was trimmed by 5 bases and J by 7 bases, leaving 9 bases between them. The CDR3 is 11 residues long. The V gene's germline CDR1 is SGHTA and CDR2 FQGNSA. The CDR3 DNA sequence: TGTGCCAGCAGCCTCCCGGGGGAGCAGTACTTC. It is translated as CASSLPGEQYF.

The chain couples TRBV4-2 to TRBJ1-4; possibly TRBD1 for D (5 bases). V was clipped by 1 base and J by 5 bases, with 11 bases between them. The germline V gene has CDR1 LGHNA and CDR2 YNFKEQ. The CDR3 loop spans 15 amino acids. The CDR3 reads CASSQGGVGNEKLFF. The CDR3 DNA sequence: TGTGCCAGCAGCCAAGGAGGGGTGGGGAATGAAAAACTGTTTTTT.

The chain is built from TRBV6-6 and TRBJ2-7; 7 bases map to TRBD1. Unmatched junction bases numbered 11, after V lost 7 bases and J lost 5 bases. CDR3 size: 14 residues. Germline V lookup: CDR1 MNHNY, CDR2 SVGAGI (reference sequence). CDR3 coding DNA: TGTGCCAGCAAACCCTCGAACAGGGGACACGAGCAGTACTTC. It codes for CASKPSNRGHEQYF.

This sequence joins TRBV11-2 and TRBJ2-5; no clear D. The V end was cut by 2 bases, the J end by 1 base, with 11 bases between. The CDR3 runs to 15 residues. Germline V gene data show CDR1 as SGHAT and CDR2 as FQNNGV. Written as DNA, the CDR3 is TGTGCCAGCAGCTTACTCGAGACCTCCCAAGAGACCCAGTACTTC. This translates into CASSLLETSQETQYF.

CDR3 in amino acids: CASSIDRTDSPLHF. The CDR3 DNA is TGTGCCAGTAGTATAGATCGAACCGATTCACCCCTCCACTTT. J is TRBJ1-6 and V is TRBV19; D is unclear. Germline values: CDR1 LNHDA, CDR2 SQIVND (reference sequence). Trimming cost V 0 bases and J 8 bases, with 8 bases left between them. This CDR3 contains 14 residues.

This clone was counted between two and nine times. This chain connects TRBV7-9 to TRBJ1-4; 8 nucleotides align to TRBD1. The J segment lost 8 bases and the V segment lost 2 bases, leaving 4 bases of the junction unmatched. The CDR3 runs 14 residues. Germline CDR1 SEHNR, CDR2 FQNEAQ (reference sequence). The CDR3, as DNA: TGTGCCAGCAGCTTACAACAGGGGGGCGAAAAACTGTTTTTT. This gives the protein CASSLQQGGEKLFF. Filled out from reference TRBV7-9 and TRBJ1-4, the complete variable domain reads DTGVSQNPRHKITKRGQNVTFRCDPISEHNRLYWYRQTLGQGPEFLTYFQNEAQLEKSRLLSDRFSAERPKGSFSTLEIQRTEQGDSAMYLCASSLQQGGEKLFFGSGTQLSVL.

V gene TRBV30 combines with J gene TRBJ1-4, with 9 bases matching TRBD1. CDR3 size: 14 residues. The ends lost 2 bases at V and 7 bases at J; junction bases unmatched: 5. Germline V gene lookup returns CDR1 GTSNPN and CDR2 SVGIG (reference sequence). CDR3 coding DNA: TGTGCCTGGAGTTACAGGGGGCCGGTTGAAAAACTGTTTTTT. It codes for CAWSYRGPVEKLFF. The full variable domain, in which reference TRBV30 and TRBJ1-4 provide the parts outside the CDR3, is SQTIHQWPATLVQPVGSPLSLECTVEGTSNPNLYWYRQAAGRGLQLLFYSVGIGQISSEVPQNLSASRPQDRQFILSSKKLLLSDSGFYLCAWSYRGPVEKLFFGSGTQLSVL.

Concerning this clone: The same CDR3 can be traced to other DNA sequences in this sample. The gene calls are TRBV9 and TRBJ2-7; 8 bases match TRBD1. J was trimmed by 2 bases and V by 4 bases; bases with no gene match: 5. Germline CDR1 and CDR2: SGDLS and YYNGEE. CDR3 length: 14 residues. CDR3 nucleotides: TGTGCCAGCAGCCCACGGGACAGGACCTACGAGCAGTACTTC. Its protein is CASSPRDRTYEQYF.

In DNA, the CDR3 is TGTGCCAGTAGTAAGGCAGGGGTTTACACCGGGGAGCTGTTTTTT. This translates into CASSKAGVYTGELFF. The V and J genes are TRBV19 and TRBJ2-2; possibly TRBD1 for D (6 bases). V dropped 4 bases and J dropped 3 bases, with 12 bases sitting between them. The length of the CDR3 is 15 residues. CDR1 is LNHDA and CDR2 is SQIVND in the germline V gene (reference sequence).

The chain has TRBV7-9 and TRBJ2-3; D perhaps matches TRBD2 (5 bases). Germline lookup yields CDR1 SEHNR and CDR2 FQNEAQ (reference sequence). The germline V and J ends were trimmed by 1 base and 2 bases, with 10 bases remaining between them. The CDR3 has 15 residues. Here the CDR3 DNA reads TGTGCCAGCAGCTTAGGTGCGGGCCCCACAGATACGCAGTATTTT. It is translated as CASSLGAGPTDTQYF.

This clone showed up just once. This chain uses TRBV5-1 with TRBJ1-4, with D possibly matching TRBD1 (5 bases). The germline gives CDR1 SGHRS, CDR2 YFSETQ. CDR3 length: 16 residues. Trimming cost V 0 bases and J 8 bases, with 17 bases left between them. The CDR3 sequence is CASSLGWGSALEKLFF. The DNA for the CDR3 is TGCGCCAGCAGCTTGGGCTGGGGCAGTGCCCTGGAAAAACTGTTTTTT.

The chain uses TRBV4-3 and TRBJ2-1; D is perhaps TRBD1 (5 bases). V was trimmed by 1 base and J by 8 bases, leaving 15 bases between them. Germline CDR1 and CDR2: LGHNA and YSLEER. The CDR3 spans 15 residues. CDR3 protein: CASSQAGQGIYEQFF. The DNA for the CDR3 is TGCGCCAGCAGCCAAGCAGGGCAGGGAATCTATGAGCAGTTCTTC.

The V call is TRBV5-6, the J call TRBJ2-1, with D perhaps TRBD1 or TRBD2 (5 bases each). V was trimmed by 6 bases and J by 2 bases, leaving 18 bases between them. Germline V CDR1 and CDR2: SGHDT, YYEEEE. This CDR3 is 16 amino acids long. The CDR3 protein is CASNPRGEGTYNEQFF. The CDR3 region has the DNA TGTGCCAGCAACCCGAGGGGCGAGGGGACCTACAATGAGCAGTTCTTC.

This chain links TRBV2 with TRBJ2-7; TRBD1 or TRBD2 may be the D gene (8 bases each). The CDR3 has 15 amino acids. The germline V gene encodes CDR1 SNHLY and CDR2 FYNNEI. V shed 10 bases and J shed 3 bases, with 22 bases lying between them. The CDR3, as DNA: TGTGCCATGGCAGGGGGCCGGACTAGCATCTACGAGCAGTACTTC. Amino acids: CAMAGGRTSIYEQYF.

This clone showed up just a few times. Additional DNA sequences in this sample encode the identical CDR3. The chain joins TRBV19 to TRBJ2-2; D not resolved. From germline, CDR1 is LNHDA and CDR2 SQIVND (reference sequence). This CDR3 has 12 residues. V gave up 1 base and J gave up 7 bases, with 4 bases separating them. The CDR3 bases are TGTGCCAGTAGTATAGTTAGCGGGGAGCTGTTTTTT. Translated, it gives CASSIVSGELFF.

The chain carries TRBV6-5 and TRBJ2-4; 7 bases fit TRBD2. From germline, CDR1 is MNHEY and CDR2 SVGAGI. The CDR3 consists of 16 residues. V lost 0 bases, J lost 5 bases, and 7 bases stayed unmatched. CDR3 nucleotide sequence: TGTGCCAGCAGTTACTCGGGCTGGGAGGGCCAAAACATTCAGTACTTC. Translating it yields CASSYSGWEGQNIQYF.

For this clone: This sample also contains other DNA sequences that code for the same CDR3. In nucleotides, the CDR3 is TGTGCCAGCAGATTCTCTGGGGCCAACGTCCTGACTTTC. It codes for CASRFSGANVLTF. The chain links TRBV7-2 to TRBJ2-6; the D is unclear. V lost 6 bases and J lost 0, with 3 bases in between. The CDR3 contains 13 residues. Germline V gene data show CDR1 as SGHTA and CDR2 as FQGNSA.

The CDR3 spells CASSLGGVGTEAFF. In DNA form, the CDR3 reads TGTGCCAGCAGCTTGGGAGGGGTAGGCACTGAAGCTTTCTTT. The gene calls are TRBV5-4 and TRBJ1-1, with D maybe TRBD1 (5 bases). The CDR3 spans 14 residues. Trimming shortened V by 0 bases and J by 4 bases, and 10 bases separated the two germline ends. From germline, CDR1 is SGHNT and CDR2 YYREEE (reference sequence).

This clone has a single count. V gene TRBV28 combines with J gene TRBJ1-2; 8 bases agree with TRBD1. The CDR3 totals 16 residues. The germline V gene encodes CDR1 MDHEN and CDR2 SYDVKM. V lost 4 bases to trimming and J lost 4 bases; unmatched junction nucleotides: 11. CDR3 in amino acids: CASSSLRRGLVYGYTF. The DNA of the CDR3 is TGTGCCAGCAGTTCCCTCCGCAGGGGGCTCGTCTATGGCTACACCTTC.

This sequence joins TRBV7-2 and TRBJ2-7; D not certain. This CDR3 contains 13 residues. CDR1 and CDR2 from the germline V gene are SGHTA and FQGNSA. Trimming shortened V by 5 bases and J by 2 bases, and 10 bases separated the two germline ends. This CDR3 reads CASSLPITYEQYF. Written as DNA, the CDR3 is TGTGCCAGCAGCCTACCTATTACCTACGAGCAGTACTTC.

This chain uses TRBV7-9 with TRBJ2-7; D is possibly TRBD1 or TRBD2 (5 bases each). Germline V gives CDR1 SEHNR, CDR2 FQNEAQ (reference sequence). V lost 7 bases to trimming and J lost 7 bases, with 26 bases between them. The CDR3 runs 16 residues. The CDR3 region has the DNA TGTGCCAGCACCCAGGAGGCCTGGTTTGGGGGTTATGAGCAGTACTTC. This translates into CASTQEAWFGGYEQYF.

The J gene is TRBJ1-3, the V gene TRBV2; D uncertain. CDR1 is SNHLY and CDR2 is FYNNEI in the germline V gene. The CDR3 length is 12 residues. The ends were cut back, 6 bases at V and 8 bases at J, with 11 bases in the middle. CDR3 amino acids: CASSSSGDTIYF. The CDR3 bases are TGTGCCAGCAGCTCGAGTGGGGACACCATATATTTT.

The chain is built from TRBV28 and TRBJ1-4; D gene uncertain. From germline, CDR1 is MDHEN and CDR2 SYDVKM. The ends were cut back, 6 bases at V and 1 base at J, with 15 bases in the middle. The length of the CDR3 is 16 residues. The CDR3 DNA follows: TGTGCCAGCAGCCAAGGACCCGGAGGAACTAATGAAAAACTGTTTTTT. Translation gives CASSQGPGGTNEKLFF.